This T cell receptor beta chain was recorded in a study of T-cell memory formation after mild COVID-19. Across the whole study: The study found TCR clusters largely donor specific.

This clonotype was observed a few times. Its target is not known. TCRdb reprocessed the 5' RACE reads with MiXCR, giving one entry per CDR3 protein. The table has 350,000 to 450,000 distinct CDR3 sequences, under 30% seen once. General study points: Most CD4+ clones that shrank were in CM and EM, while CD8+ ones turned up in EMRA.

The CDR3 consists of 14 residues. Germline-derived CDR1 and CDR2 are SEHNR and FQNEAQ (reference sequence). The ends were cut back, 1 base at V and 1 base at J, with 7 bases in the middle. The sample was PBMCs or a T cell subset sorted from them (not recorded which). This sequence originates from an adult woman who had mild COVID-19 (a few samples of this study predate the infection). Cell type and time point are not known. The chain is built from TRBV7-9 and TRBJ2-5, with D uncertain. The CDR3 coding sequence is TGTGCCAGCAGCTTAGACGGGTCCCAAGAGACCCAGTACTTC. Amino acids: CASSLDGSQETQYF.